This T cell receptor (beta chain) originates from a study of cytomegalovirus exposure and HLA in healthy donors. Notes on this clone: The antigen is undetermined.

Amplification used 60 Vbeta primers and 13 Jbeta primers. Using immunoSEQ multiplex PCR, the repertoire was profiled, and TCRdb retains in-frame clones only, with some absent. The data show some 97,000 clones, around 83% seen once. This CDR3 is 15 amino acids long. V gave up 4 bases and J gave up 3 bases, with 12 bases separating them. From germline, CDR1 is MNHEY and CDR2 SVGAGI. Study-level results: Beyond CMV serostatus, there was no information to go on about immune exposure. Association of 15,000 to 20,000 TCR beta sequences with HLA alleles was found at 0.05 false discovery rate in a later analysis.

The chain employs TRBV6-5 and TRBJ1-4; no firm D call. Sample: PBMCs. The TCR originated in a woman younger than 35 in good health and CMV-seronegative. The CDR3, as DNA: TGTGCCAGCAGTTTGGCTTACGGGTCTAATGAAAAACTGTTTTTT. The encoded protein is CASSLAYGSNEKLFF.